This TCR beta chain was sequenced for a study of blood T cell repertoires in COVID-19. Whole-study context: Whether acute or convalescent, the COVID-19 samples came from the United States, Italy and Spain. Sources were T cells, B-cell-depleted T cells, or PBMCs; the material itself was cDNA or gDNA.

Participant-reported clinical history was the basis for cohort assignment. The CDR3 sequence is 17 residues long. The germline CDR1 and CDR2 sequences are SGHTS and YDEGEE. J was trimmed by 5 bases and V by 4 bases; bases with no gene match: 14. This clone was seen a single time. In the authors' methods: Quantification of nucleated cells was approximated via reference gene primer amplification. Clones were read by immunoSEQ multiplex PCR, and TCRdb kept only the in-frame ones, dropping some. Clone size and V and J calls were adopted from that table, with D and trimming inferred from the DNA. The data contain 140,000 to 150,000 clones, around nine tenths of them singletons.

The sequenced sample consisted of PBMCs or T cells enriched from blood (not recorded which). This TCR was recovered from a woman aged 25 to 39 with acute COVID-19. The chain recombines TRBV5-8 with TRBJ2-7; TRBD1 agrees at 11 bases. The CDR3 nucleotides are TGTGCCAGCAGCCGATACACTTGGACAGGGGGCTTGCACGAGCAGTACTTC. Protein sequence: CASSRYTWTGGLHEQYF.